Described below is a single T cell receptor (beta chain) sequence and its context. This sample was taken from a study of shared clonotypes between healthy human individuals. Study-level background: Three plates were used per donor for CD4 naive, three for CD4 memory, two for CD8 naive and one for CD8 memory.

TCRdb's table, derived via immunoSEQ multiplex PCR, lists solely in-frame clones and lacks some. The table lists more than 1.2 million clones, about 98.5% of them singletons. The germline CDR1 and CDR2 sequences are MGHRA and YSYEKL. The CDR3 has 16 amino acids. The ends were cut back, 0 bases at V and 2 bases at J, with 11 bases in the middle. The J gene is TRBJ2-1, the V gene TRBV4-1; tentative D call: TRBD2 (6 bases). The source material was naive CD4+ T cells sorted from blood. This sample's subset: CD45RA+ positively selected. The sequence derives from a man aged 25-40 years in good health. The CDR3 DNA reads TGCGCCAGCAGCCAAGATCTGGCGGGACCCTACAATGAGCAGTTCTTC. It codes for CASSQDLAGPYNEQFF.